Listed here are 29 T cell receptor beta chains from one sample, sequenced in a study of T cell repertoires in cytomegalovirus infection. No antigen is known for these receptors. TCRdb passed the reads through MiXCR, listing each CDR3 protein once. Altogether about a million distinct CDR3 sequences are present, around 30% being singletons, with the ten largest covering around 15%. The sample consisted of cultured CD8+ T cells from PBMCs, taken from culture after CMV antigen stimulation. Every receptor here comes from a human donor in good health (CMV status not recorded). Some clones in this sample may be carry-over from other donors' samples.

The chain has TRBV27 and TRBJ2-5; D not certain. The CDR3 extends over 12 amino acids. The V and J ends lost 6 bases and 7 bases respectively, with 12 bases between them. Germline loops: CDR1 MNHEY, CDR2 SMNVEV (reference sequence). CDR3 loop: CASSGSFGTQYF. CDR3 coding DNA: TGTGCCAGCAGCGGGTCCTTTGGGACCCAGTACTTC.

This chain connects TRBV4-2 to TRBJ2-1; 12 bases fit TRBD2. Germline CDR1 is LGHNA and CDR2 is YNFKEQ. The CDR3 consists of 18 residues. Losses at the gene ends were 0 bases for V and 5 bases for J; bases not matched to a gene: 8. In nucleotides, the CDR3 is TGTGCCAGCAGCCAAGATCCCCTAGCGGGGGGGCGGGACAATGAGCAGTTCTTC. As protein: CASSQDPLAGGRDNEQFF.

This clonotype occurred many times. The rearrangement links TRBV7-6 to TRBJ2-7; unclear D gene. In germline, CDR1 is SGHVS, CDR2 FNYEAQ. Trimming pared 5 bases from V and 2 bases from J, leaving 10 bases between. The CDR3 has 13 amino acids. The CDR3 DNA reads TGTGCCAGCAGCCCTGGACCCGCCTACGAGCAGTACGTC. Protein product: CASSPGPAYEQYV.

The rearrangement links TRBV6-1 to TRBJ1-5; D possibly corresponds to TRBD1 (6 bases). Germline lookup yields CDR1 MNHNS and CDR2 SASEGT. V was clipped by 2 bases and J by 7 bases, with 12 bases between them. This CDR3 region has 14 residues. In DNA, the CDR3 is TGTGCCAGCAGTGAAACAGGGACGGGACAGCCCCAGCATTTT. Protein: CASSETGTGQPQHF.

The J gene is TRBJ1-5, the V gene TRBV6-1; no clear D gene. The CDR3 spans 14 residues. V gave up 3 bases and J gave up 3 bases, with 9 bases separating them. The V gene's germline CDR1 is MNHNS and CDR2 SASEGT. The CDR3 sequence: CASSDWVPNQPQHF. For the CDR3, the DNA is TGTGCCAGCAGTGATTGGGTTCCCAATCAGCCCCAGCATTTT.

This clonotype came up a few times. The chain combines TRBV3-1 with TRBJ1-2, with D possibly TRBD1 on 5 matching bases. Trimming cost V 0 bases and J 2 bases, with 7 bases left between them. The CDR3 covers 14 residues. Germline CDR1 LGHDT, CDR2 YNNKEL (reference sequence). The CDR3: CASSQEWDNYGYTF. The CDR3 DNA reads TGTGCCAGCAGCCAAGAATGGGACAACTATGGCTACACCTTC.

This sequence joins TRBV28 and TRBJ1-4; 9 bases align to TRBD1. The V and J ends lost 6 bases and 7 bases, in that order; junction bases with no gene match: 15. The CDR3 is 17 residues long. The V gene's germline CDR1 is MDHEN and CDR2 SYDVKM. The CDR3 bases are TGTGCCAGCAGATCCCCGAGGATAGGGACAGGGAGTGAAAAACTGTTTTTT. Amino acid sequence: CASRSPRIGTGSEKLFF.

CDR3 sequence: CASSLFASLGQPQHF. The CDR3 nucleotides are TGTGCCAGCAGTTTATTCGCATCCCTGGGCCAGCCCCAGCATTTT. This chain links TRBV27 with TRBJ1-5; no definite D call. CDR3 size: 15 residues. Trimming shortened V by 1 base and J by 7 bases, and 14 bases separated the two germline ends. Germline CDR1 and CDR2: MNHEY and SMNVEV (reference sequence).

V usage is TRBV2 and J usage is TRBJ2-7; D remains ambiguous. The V gene's germline CDR1 is SNHLY and CDR2 FYNNEI. CDR3 length equals 12 residues. Trimming took 3 bases from V and 2 from J, leaving 5 bases between them. CDR3 in DNA: TGTGCCAGCAGTGATGCCCCCTACGAGCAGTACGTC. Amino acid sequence: CASSDAPYEQYV.

Of note for this clonotype: A junction end diverges from the germline sequence, so it may reflect a read error. The chain has TRBV11-2 and TRBJ1-2; D might be TRBD1 (5 bases). Germline V gives CDR1 SGHAT, CDR2 FQNNGV. There are 16 residues in the CDR3. The DNA of the CDR3 is TGTGTCAGCAGGGTTCTCCTAGGGGAATTGGGCTATGGCTACACCTTC. Translation: CVSRVLLGELGYGYTF. The whole variable domain, filled in from reference TRBV11-2 and TRBJ1-2, reads EAGVAQSPRYKIIEKRQSVAFWCNPISGHATLYWYQQILGQGPKLLIQFQNNGVVDDSQLPKDRFSAERLKGVDSTLKIQPAKLEDSAVYLCVSRVLLGELGYGYTFGSGTRLTVV.

This clonotype was detected ten times or more. The V and J genes are TRBV7-2 and TRBJ1-1, with D unclear. V lost 5 bases to trimming and J lost 1 base, with 8 bases between them. CDR3 size: 13 residues. Germline V gives CDR1 SGHTA, CDR2 FQGNSA. CDR3 sequence reads: CASSVQENTEAFF. For the CDR3, the DNA is TGTGCCAGCAGCGTTCAGGAGAACACTGAAGCTTTCTTT.

The rearrangement links TRBV27 to TRBJ2-7, with 7 bases lining up with TRBD2. The V segment lost 9 bases and the J segment 3 bases; nucleotides outside the gene matches: 14. The CDR3 has 15 residues. Germline lookup yields CDR1 MNHEY and CDR2 SMNVEV (reference sequence). The CDR3 protein is CASRTSGGPDYEQYV. The CDR3 DNA follows: TGTGCCAGTAGGACTAGTGGGGGACCGGACTACGAGCAGTACGTC.

The table lists this clonotype with a few counts. The CDR3 nucleotides read TGTGCCAGCAGCCCCTTTCGGACAGGCGGCGGTGGCTACACCTTC. Its translation: CASSPFRTGGGGYTF. The chain employs TRBV14 and TRBJ1-2; 7 bases agree with TRBD1. Germline trimming cut 4 bases from V and 7 bases from J; bases unmatched to any gene: 12. CDR1 and CDR2 from the germline V gene are SGHDN and FVKESK. The CDR3 contains 15 residues.

This clonotype has more than one count but fewer than ten. J is TRBJ2-2 and V is TRBV9; D gene uncertain. This CDR3 has 19 residues. From germline, CDR1 is SGDLS and CDR2 YYNGEE. V gave up 0 bases and J gave up 0 bases, with 18 bases separating them. The DNA for the CDR3 is TGTGCCAGCAGCGTAGATCATTTCTGGGTTTCTGCGAACACCGGGGAGCTGTTTTTT. Encoded protein: CASSVDHFWVSANTGELFF.

The chain combines TRBV15 with TRBJ2-1; 7 bases align to TRBD1. The CDR3 is 15 amino acids. V was clipped by 1 base and J by 6 bases; unmatched bases: 6. The germline V gene encodes CDR1 LNHNV and CDR2 YYDKDF (reference sequence). The DNA of the CDR3 is TGTGCCACCAGCAGAGTACGGGGACAGCTCAATGAGCAGTTCTTC. Translated, it gives CATSRVRGQLNEQFF.

CDR3 DNA: TGTGCCATCAGTGAGTCGTTCGGTAGCGGTCCCCTCAATGAGCAGTTCTTC. Translating gives CAISESFGSGPLNEQFF. The rearrangement uses TRBV10-3 and TRBJ2-1; tentatively, D is TRBD2 (6 bases). The CDR3 contains 17 residues. CDR1 ENHRY and CDR2 SYGVKD come from the germline V gene. Trimming removed 0 bases at V and 6 bases at J, with 18 bases between.

The chain is built from TRBV12-3 or TRBV12-4 and TRBJ1-2; TRBD1 matches 11 bases. V gave up 6 bases and J gave up 4 bases; unmatched junction bases: 7. The CDR3 is 15 amino acids. CDR3 DNA sequence: TGTGCCAGCAGACTTGGGACAGGGGGAGGCTATGGCTACACCTTC. This sequence encodes CASRLGTGGGYGYTF.

CDR3 amino acids: CASTGDKNIQYF. For the CDR3, the DNA is TGTGCCAGTACAGGGGACAAAAACATTCAGTACTTC. The chain links TRBV19 to TRBJ2-4; a possible D gene is TRBD1 (6 bases). V lost 7 bases to trimming and J lost 3 bases, with 7 bases between them. CDR1 LNHDA and CDR2 SQIVND come from the germline V gene (reference sequence). The CDR3 contains 12 residues.

V gene TRBV27 combines with J gene TRBJ2-7, with TRBD1 matching 7 bases. The germline gives CDR1 MNHEY, CDR2 SMNVEV (reference sequence). V dropped 5 bases and J dropped 3; count of bases not matched to a gene: 7. The CDR3 has 14 amino acids. The CDR3: CASSGDSWGYEQYF. The DNA of the CDR3 is TGTGCCAGCAGTGGGGACAGTTGGGGCTACGAGCAGTACTTC.

This clonotype has only a few counts. The chain has TRBV5-1 and TRBJ1-2; D possibly corresponds to TRBD1 (6 bases). Germline V gives CDR1 SGHRS, CDR2 YFSETQ. Trimming removed 1 base at V and 4 bases at J, with 11 bases between. The CDR3 contains 14 residues. CDR3 DNA: TGCGCCAGCAGCTTGCGCCAGGGGCGCTATGGCTACACCTTC. This codes for CASSLRQGRYGYTF.

This sequence joins TRBV28 and TRBJ2-4, with 8 positions matching TRBD2. The CDR3 spans 16 residues. Per germline, CDR1 MDHEN and CDR2 SYDVKM. V trimming: 4 bases; J trimming: 9 bases; junction bases outside the gene matches: 14. The CDR3, as DNA: TGTGCCAGCAGTTCCCCCTTTCGGGGGGGCTGGATCATTCAGTACTTC. Its protein is CASSSPFRGGWIIQYF.

In the case of this clonotype: Germline is not matched at one junction end, which may reflect a read error. The V and J genes are TRBV7-7 and TRBJ2-1; D remains ambiguous. Germline CDR1 reads SSHAT; CDR2 reads FNYEAQ (reference sequence). The CDR3 loop spans 13 amino acids. The CDR3 loop reads CASSLEGNDEQFF. The CDR3, as DNA: TGTGCTAGCAGCTTAGAAGGAAACGATGAGCAGTTCTTC.

CDR3 sequence: CASSLDGGESYEQYF. In DNA, the CDR3 is TGTGCCAGCAGCTTAGACGGGGGCGAATCCTACGAGCAGTACTTC. V and J are TRBV7-6 and TRBJ2-7, with D perhaps matching TRBD1 or TRBD2 (6 bases each). CDR1 and CDR2 (germline): SGHVS, FNYEAQ. CDR3 size: 15 residues. Trimming removed 1 base at V and 1 base at J, with 11 bases between.

The chain combines TRBV6-6 with TRBJ1-4, with TRBD1 matching 10 bases. CDR3 length: 16 residues. Germline assignment: CDR1 MNHNY and CDR2 SVGAGI (reference sequence). Trimming cost V 0 bases and J 8 bases; bases outside gene matches: 6. The CDR3 nucleotides are TGTGCCAGCAGTTACTCGACAGGGGGCCTCGGAGAAAAACTGTTTTTT. This gives the protein CASSYSTGGLGEKLFF.

Turning to this clonotype: A read error may produce the germline difference seen at one junction end. The rearrangement joins TRBV7-6 to TRBJ2-3, with 8 bases that match TRBD2. Germline V gives CDR1 SGHVS, CDR2 FNYEAQ. The CDR3 sequence is 13 residues long. The CDR3 is CASSGGETDTQYF. CDR3 nucleotides: TGTGCTAGCAGCGGGGGTGAAACAGATACGCAGTATTTT.

The rearrangement uses TRBV19 and TRBJ1-3; 10 bases are shared with TRBD1. The CDR3 consists of 13 residues. The junction had 4 bases not matched to a gene; V was cut back by 11 bases and J by 3 bases. Germline CDR1 reads LNHDA; CDR2 reads SQIVND (reference sequence). The CDR3 DNA reads as TGTGCCGGACAGGGGGGAGATGGAAACACCATATATTTT. Its protein is CAGQGGDGNTIYF.

This clonotype was observed a handful of times. The V and J genes are TRBV6-2 or TRBV6-3 and TRBJ2-4; 10 nucleotides line up with TRBD1. Trimming removed 7 bases from V and 7 bases from J; junction bases left unmatched: 4. Germline CDR1 MNHEY, CDR2 SVGEGT. There are 13 residues in the CDR3. CDR3 region: CASTRTGGNIQYF. As DNA, the CDR3 is TGTGCCAGCACCCGGACAGGGGGGAACATTCAGTACTTC.

CDR3 nucleotide sequence: TGTGCCAGCAGCTTAGAGGGACAGGGGGCAAACACTGAAGCTTTCTTT. Translation gives CASSLEGQGANTEAFF. The chain recombines TRBV7-9 with TRBJ1-1, with 12 bases lining up with TRBD1. The CDR3 consists of 16 residues. V lost 1 base to trimming and J lost 2 bases; unmatched junction nucleotides: 2. Per the germline V gene, CDR1 is SEHNR and CDR2 is FQNEAQ (reference sequence).

The V and J genes are TRBV4-1 and TRBJ2-3, with a tentative D call TRBD2 (6 bases). V was cut by 4 bases and J by 3 bases, with 8 bases left in between. Per germline, CDR1 MGHRA and CDR2 YSYEKL. The CDR3 is 13 amino acids. As DNA, the CDR3 is TGCGCCAGCAGCCGCGGGATGACAGATACGCAGTATTTT. As protein: CASSRGMTDTQYF.